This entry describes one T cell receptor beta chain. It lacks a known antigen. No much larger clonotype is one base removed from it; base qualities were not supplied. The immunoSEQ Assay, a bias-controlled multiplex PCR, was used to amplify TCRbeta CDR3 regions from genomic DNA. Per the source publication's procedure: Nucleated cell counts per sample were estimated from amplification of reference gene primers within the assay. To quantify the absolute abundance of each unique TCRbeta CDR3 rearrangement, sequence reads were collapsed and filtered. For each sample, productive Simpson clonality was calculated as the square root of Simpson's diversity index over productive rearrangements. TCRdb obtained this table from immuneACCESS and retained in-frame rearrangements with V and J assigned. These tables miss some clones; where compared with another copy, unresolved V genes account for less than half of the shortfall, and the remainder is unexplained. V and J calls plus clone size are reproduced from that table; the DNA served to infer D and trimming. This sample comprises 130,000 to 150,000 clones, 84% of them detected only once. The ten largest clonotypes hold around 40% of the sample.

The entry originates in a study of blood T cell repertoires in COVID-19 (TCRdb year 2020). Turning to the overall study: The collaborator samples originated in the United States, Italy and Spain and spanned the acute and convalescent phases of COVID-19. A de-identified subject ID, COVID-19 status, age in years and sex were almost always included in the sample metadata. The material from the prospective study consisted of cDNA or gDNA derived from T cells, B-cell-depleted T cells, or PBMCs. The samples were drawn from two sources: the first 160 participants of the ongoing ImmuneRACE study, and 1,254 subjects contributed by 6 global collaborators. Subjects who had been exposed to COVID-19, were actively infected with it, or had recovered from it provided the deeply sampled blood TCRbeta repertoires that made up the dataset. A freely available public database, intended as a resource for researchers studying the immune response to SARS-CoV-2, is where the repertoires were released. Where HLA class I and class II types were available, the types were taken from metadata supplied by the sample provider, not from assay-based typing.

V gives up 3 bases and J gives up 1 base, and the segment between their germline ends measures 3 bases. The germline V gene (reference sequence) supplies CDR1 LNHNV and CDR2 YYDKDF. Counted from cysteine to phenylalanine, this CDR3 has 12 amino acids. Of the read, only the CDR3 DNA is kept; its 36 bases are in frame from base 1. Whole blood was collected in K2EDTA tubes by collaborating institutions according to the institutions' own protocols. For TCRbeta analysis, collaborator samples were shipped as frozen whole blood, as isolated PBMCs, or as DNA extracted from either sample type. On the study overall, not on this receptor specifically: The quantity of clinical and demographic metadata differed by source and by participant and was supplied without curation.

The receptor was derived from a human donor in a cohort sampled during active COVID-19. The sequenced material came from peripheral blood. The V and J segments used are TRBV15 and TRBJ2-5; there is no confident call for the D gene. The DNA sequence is TGTGCCACCAGCAGGAGCCAAGAGACCCAGTACTTC. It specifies CATSRSQETQYF.